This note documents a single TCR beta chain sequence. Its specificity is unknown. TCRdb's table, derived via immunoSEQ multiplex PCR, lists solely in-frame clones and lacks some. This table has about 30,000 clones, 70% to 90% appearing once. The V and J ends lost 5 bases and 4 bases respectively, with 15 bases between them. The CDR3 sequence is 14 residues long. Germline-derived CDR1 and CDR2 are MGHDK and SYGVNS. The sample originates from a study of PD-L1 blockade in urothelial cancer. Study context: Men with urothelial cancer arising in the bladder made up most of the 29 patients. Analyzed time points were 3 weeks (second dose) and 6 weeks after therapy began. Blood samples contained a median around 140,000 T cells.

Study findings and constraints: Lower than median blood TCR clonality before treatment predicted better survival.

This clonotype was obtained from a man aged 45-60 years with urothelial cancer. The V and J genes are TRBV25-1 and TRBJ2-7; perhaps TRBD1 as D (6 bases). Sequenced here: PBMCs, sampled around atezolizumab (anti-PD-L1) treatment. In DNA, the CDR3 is TGTGCCAGCAGTATGTCAGGGGATAGGTACGAGCAGTACTTC. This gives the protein CASSMSGDRYEQYF.